This entry features one TCR beta chain sequence. V shed 1 base and J shed 3 bases, with 2 bases lying between them. The length of the CDR3 is 12 residues. The germline gives CDR1 KGHDR, CDR2 SFDVKD. Libraries were prepared by immunoSEQ multiplex PCR; TCRdb keeps only in-frame clonotypes and omits some of them. The data hold 75,000 to 80,000 clones, with roughly 89% observed a single time. The sample comes from a study of control samples from healthy donors and cancer patients. Input material: PBMCs. V and J are TRBV24-1 and TRBJ1-2, with unresolved D. The TCR comes from a woman between 45 and 60 years old with colorectal cancer. The CDR3: CATSDFDYGYTF. The CDR3 nucleotides read TGTGCCACCAGTGATTTCGACTATGGCTACACCTTC.